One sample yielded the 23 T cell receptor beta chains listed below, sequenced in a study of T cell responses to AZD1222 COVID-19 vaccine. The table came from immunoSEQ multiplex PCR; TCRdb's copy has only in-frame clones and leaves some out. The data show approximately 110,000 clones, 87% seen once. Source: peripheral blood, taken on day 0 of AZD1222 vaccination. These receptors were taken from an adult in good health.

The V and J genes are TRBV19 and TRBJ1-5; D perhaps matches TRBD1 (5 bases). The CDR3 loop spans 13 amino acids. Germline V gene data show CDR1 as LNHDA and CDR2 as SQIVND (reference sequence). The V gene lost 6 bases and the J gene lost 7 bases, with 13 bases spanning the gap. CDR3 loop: CASRSGWGQPQHF. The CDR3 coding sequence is TGTGCCAGTAGGTCGGGGTGGGGCCAGCCCCAGCATTTT.

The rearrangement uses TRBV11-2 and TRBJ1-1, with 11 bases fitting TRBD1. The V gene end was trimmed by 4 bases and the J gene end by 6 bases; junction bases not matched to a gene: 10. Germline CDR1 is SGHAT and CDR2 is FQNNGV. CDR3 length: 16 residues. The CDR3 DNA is TGTGCCAGCAGCTCACTCCGGGACAGGGGGAGCCCTGAAGCTTTCTTT. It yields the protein CASSSLRDRGSPEAFF.

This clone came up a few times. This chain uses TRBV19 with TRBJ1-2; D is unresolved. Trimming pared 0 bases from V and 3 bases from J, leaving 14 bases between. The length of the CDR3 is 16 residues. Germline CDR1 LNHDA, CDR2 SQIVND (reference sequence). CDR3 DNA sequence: TGTGCCAGTAGTATAGATGAAACCCTCCAGGACTATGGCTACACCTTC. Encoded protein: CASSIDETLQDYGYTF.

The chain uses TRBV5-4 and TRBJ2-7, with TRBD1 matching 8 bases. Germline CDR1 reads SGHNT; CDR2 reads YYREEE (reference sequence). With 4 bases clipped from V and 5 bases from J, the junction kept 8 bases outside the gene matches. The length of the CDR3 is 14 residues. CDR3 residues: CASSPWTGHDEQYF. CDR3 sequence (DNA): TGTGCCAGCAGCCCTTGGACAGGGCACGACGAGCAGTACTTC.

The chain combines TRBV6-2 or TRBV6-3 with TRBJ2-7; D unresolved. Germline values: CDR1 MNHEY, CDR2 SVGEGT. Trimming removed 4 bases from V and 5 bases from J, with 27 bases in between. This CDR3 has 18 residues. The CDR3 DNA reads TGTGCCAGCAGTTTATCCCTCTCCCTGACGGTGTCCTACCACGAGCAGTACTTC. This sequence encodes CASSLSLSLTVSYHEQYF.

CDR3 DNA sequence: TGCAGCGTTGATGTGCGGGGGCAGGATGGCTACACCTTC. Protein: CSVDVRGQDGYTF. The chain joins TRBV29-1 to TRBJ1-2; tentatively, D is TRBD1 (6 bases). CDR3 length: 13 residues. V lost 3 bases, J lost 6 bases, and 14 bases lay in between. Germline values: CDR1 SQVTM, CDR2 ANQGSEA.

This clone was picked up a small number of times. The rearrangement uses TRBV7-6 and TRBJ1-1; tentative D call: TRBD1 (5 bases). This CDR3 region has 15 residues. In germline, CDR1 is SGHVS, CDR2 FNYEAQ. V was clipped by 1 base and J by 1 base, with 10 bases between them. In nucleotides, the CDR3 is TGTGCCAGCAGCTTAGGAGGTACAGGGAACACTGAAGCTTTCTTT. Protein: CASSLGGTGNTEAFF.

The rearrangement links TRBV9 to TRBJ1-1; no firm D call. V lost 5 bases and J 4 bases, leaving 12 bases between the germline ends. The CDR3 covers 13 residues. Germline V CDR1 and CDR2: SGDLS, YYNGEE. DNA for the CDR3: TGTGCCAGCAGTTTTGGAGATCGCACTGAAGCTTTCTTT. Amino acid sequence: CASSFGDRTEAFF.

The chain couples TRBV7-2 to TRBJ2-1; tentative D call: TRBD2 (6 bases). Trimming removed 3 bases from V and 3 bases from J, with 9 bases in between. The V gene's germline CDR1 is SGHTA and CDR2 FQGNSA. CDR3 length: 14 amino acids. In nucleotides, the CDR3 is TGTGCCAGCAGCTTGGGACTCCACTACAATGAGCAGTTCTTC. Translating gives CASSLGLHYNEQFF. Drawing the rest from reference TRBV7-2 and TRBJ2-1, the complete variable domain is GAGVSQSPSNKVTEKGKDVELRCDPISGHTALYWYRQSLGQGLEFLIYFQGNSAPDKSGLPSDRFSAERTGGSVSTLTIQRTQQEDSAVYLCASSLGLHYNEQFFGPGTRLTVL.

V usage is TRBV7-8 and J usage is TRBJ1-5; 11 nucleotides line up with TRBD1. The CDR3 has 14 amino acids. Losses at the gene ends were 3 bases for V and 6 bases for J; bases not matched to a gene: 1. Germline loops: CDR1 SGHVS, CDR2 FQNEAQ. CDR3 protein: CASSFGTGGQPQHF. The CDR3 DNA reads TGTGCCAGCAGCTTTGGGACAGGGGGTCAGCCCCAGCATTTT.

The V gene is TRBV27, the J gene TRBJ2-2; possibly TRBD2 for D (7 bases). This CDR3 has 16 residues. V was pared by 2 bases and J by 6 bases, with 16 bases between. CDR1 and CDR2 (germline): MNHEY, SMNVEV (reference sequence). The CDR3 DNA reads TGTGCCAGCAGTTTAATGGGAGGGGGGGAACCCGGGGAGCTGTTTTTT. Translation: CASSLMGGGEPGELFF.

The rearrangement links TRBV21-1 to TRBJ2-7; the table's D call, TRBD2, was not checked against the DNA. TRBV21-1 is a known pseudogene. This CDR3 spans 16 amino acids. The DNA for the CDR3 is TGTGCCAGCAGCAAACCGCAGCGCGCCGCGGGGGACGAGCAGTACTTC. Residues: CASSKPQRAAGDEQYF.

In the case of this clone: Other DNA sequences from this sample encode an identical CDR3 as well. The CDR3 DNA follows: TGCGCCAGCAGCCTCCGGGGGAACACTGAAGCTTTCTTT. Amino acid sequence: CASSLRGNTEAFF. The chain couples TRBV5-1 to TRBJ1-1; unclear D gene. The CDR3 is 13 amino acids. In germline, CDR1 is SGHRS, CDR2 YFSETQ. Trimming stripped 4 bases from V and 1 base from J, with 8 bases between. Full variable domain (remainder filled in from reference TRBV5-1 and TRBJ1-1): KAGVTQTPRYLIKTRGQQVTLSCSPISGHRSVSWYQQTPGQGLQFLFEYFSETQRNKGNFPGRFSGRQFSNSRSEMNVSTLELGDSALYLCASSLRGNTEAFFGQGTRLTVV.

CDR3 DNA: TGTGCCAGTAGTCTTGGGGTCCAAACCTTGAACACTGAAGCTTTCTTT. Translated, it gives CASSLGVQTLNTEAFF. The rearrangement joins TRBV19 to TRBJ1-1, with no clear D. CDR3 length: 16 residues. V was clipped by 5 bases and J by 0 bases, with 16 bases between them. The germline V gene has CDR1 LNHDA and CDR2 SQIVND (reference sequence).

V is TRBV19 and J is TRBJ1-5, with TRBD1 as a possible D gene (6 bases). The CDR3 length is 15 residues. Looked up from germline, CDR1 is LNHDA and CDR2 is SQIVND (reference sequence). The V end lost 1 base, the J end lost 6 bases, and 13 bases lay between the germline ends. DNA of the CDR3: TGTGCCAGTAGTATAGGAGGGGGGCAGTTTCAGCCCCAGCATTTT. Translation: CASSIGGGQFQPQHF. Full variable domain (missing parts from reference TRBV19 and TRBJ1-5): DGGITQSPKYLFRKEGQNVTLSCEQNLNHDAMYWYRQDPGQGLRLIYYSQIVNDFQKGDIAEGYSVSREKKESFPLTVTSAQKNPTAFYLCASSIGGGQFQPQHFGDGTRLSIL.

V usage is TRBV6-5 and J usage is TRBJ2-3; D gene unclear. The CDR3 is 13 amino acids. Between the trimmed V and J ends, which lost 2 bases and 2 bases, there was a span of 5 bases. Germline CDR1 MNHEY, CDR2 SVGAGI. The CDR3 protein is CASSYDDTDTQYF. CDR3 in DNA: TGTGCCAGCAGTTACGACGACACAGATACGCAGTATTTT.

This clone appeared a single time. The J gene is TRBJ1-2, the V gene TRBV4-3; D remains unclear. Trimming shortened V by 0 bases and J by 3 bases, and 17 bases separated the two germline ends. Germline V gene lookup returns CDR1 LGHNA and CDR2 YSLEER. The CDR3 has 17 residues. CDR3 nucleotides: TGCGCCAGCAGCCAAGAGGGATTTGCAGGAGAATACTATGGCTACACCTTC. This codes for CASSQEGFAGEYYGYTF.

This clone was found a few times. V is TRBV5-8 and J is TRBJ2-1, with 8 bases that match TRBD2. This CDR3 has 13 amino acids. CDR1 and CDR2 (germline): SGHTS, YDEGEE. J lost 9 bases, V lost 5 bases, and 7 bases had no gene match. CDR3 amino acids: CASRPPGGLEQFF. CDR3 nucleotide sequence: TGTGCCAGCAGGCCCCCGGGGGGGCTTGAGCAGTTCTTC.

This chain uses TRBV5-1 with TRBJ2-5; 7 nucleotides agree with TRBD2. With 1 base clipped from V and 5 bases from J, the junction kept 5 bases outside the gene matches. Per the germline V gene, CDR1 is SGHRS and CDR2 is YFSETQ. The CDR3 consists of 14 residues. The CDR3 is CASSLSSAGETQYF. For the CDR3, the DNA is TGCGCCAGCAGCTTGTCATCAGCGGGGGAGACCCAGTACTTC.

The CDR3 here is CASSRDRVGNYGYTF. CDR3 nucleotides: TGCGCCAGCAGCCGTGACAGGGTGGGAAACTATGGCTACACCTTC. This chain connects TRBV4-1 to TRBJ1-2, with 7 positions matching TRBD1. The CDR3 is made up of 15 amino acids. V lost 4 bases, J lost 2 bases, and 7 bases stayed unmatched. CDR1 is MGHRA and CDR2 is YSYEKL in the germline V gene.

The CDR3 protein is CASSIGQYNQPQHF. The CDR3 bases are TGTGCCAGTAGTATTGGTCAGTACAATCAGCCCCAGCATTTT. This chain connects TRBV19 to TRBJ1-5; D gene unclear. Germline V gene lookup returns CDR1 LNHDA and CDR2 SQIVND (reference sequence). With 3 bases removed from V and 3 bases from J, the gap between germline ends came to 9 bases. This CDR3 contains 14 residues.

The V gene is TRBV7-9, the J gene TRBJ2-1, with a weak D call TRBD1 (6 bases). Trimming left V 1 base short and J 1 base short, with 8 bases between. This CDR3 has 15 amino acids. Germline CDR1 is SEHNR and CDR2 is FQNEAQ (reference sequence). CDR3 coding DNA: TGTGCCAGCAGCTTAGACCAGGGGTCCTACAATGAGCAGTTCTTC. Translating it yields CASSLDQGSYNEQFF.

CDR3 sequence (DNA): TGTGCCAGCAGCTTAGACAGGTCGGGGGGCTACACCTTC. This codes for CASSLDRSGGYTF. The chain has TRBV11-2 and TRBJ1-2; D is uncertain. V was shortened by 0 bases and J by 8 bases, with 10 bases between the two germline ends. The CDR3 loop spans 13 amino acids. Germline CDR1 reads SGHAT; CDR2 reads FQNNGV.